This T cell receptor (beta chain) was identified in a study of cytomegalovirus exposure and HLA in healthy donors. As for the study in general: A preliminary data release comprised tens of millions of unique TCRs obtained from HLA-typed donors.

The PCR contained 60 Vbeta and 13 Jbeta primers. The method was immunoSEQ multiplex PCR; TCRdb's version includes in-frame clones alone and lacks a portion of them. Of 78,000 or so clones listed, over 60% were seen once; the top ten hold 4.4%. Healthy donors of bone marrow made up the group. The CDR3 extends over 13 amino acids. Germline assignment: CDR1 KGHSH and CDR2 LQKENI. The germline V and J ends were trimmed by 0 bases and 5 bases, with 7 bases remaining between them. This clone has more than one count but fewer than ten. The rearrangement links TRBV18 to TRBJ2-5; D is unclear. The source is a male donor in good health and CMV-seropositive. The sequencing sample was made of PBMCs. In DNA, the CDR3 is TGTGCCAGCTCACCACCGGGCGCGGAGACCCAGTACTTC. Amino acid sequence: CASSPPGAETQYF.